The next 28 T cell receptor beta chains were all read from a single sample in a study of T cell responses to AZD1222 COVID-19 vaccine. Here immunoSEQ multiplex PCR was the method, and the copy in TCRdb shows in-frame clones only, minus some. Among about 150,000 clones listed, roughly 90% were seen once. The sample consisted of peripheral blood, taken on day 0 of AZD1222 vaccination. The origin of the receptors is an adult in good health.

The chain couples TRBV5-1 to TRBJ1-2, with D possibly being TRBD1 (6 bases). Trimming stripped 6 bases from V and 2 bases from J, with 14 bases between. The CDR3 has 14 amino acids. Germline loops: CDR1 SGHRS, CDR2 YFSETQ. The CDR3 region is CASNNAGQNYGYTF. CDR3 sequence (DNA): TGCGCCAGCAACAATGCCGGACAGAACTATGGCTACACCTTC.

This clone occurred a few times. The sample has other DNA sequences that encode this CDR3 too. The rearrangement joins TRBV9 to TRBJ2-3, with 7 positions matching TRBD2. The CDR3 spans 15 residues. Germline values: CDR1 SGDLS, CDR2 YYNGEE. Unmatched junction bases numbered 5, after V lost 0 bases and J lost 4 bases. The CDR3, as DNA: TGTGCCAGCAGCGTAGCGGGAGGTCCGGCAGATACGCAGTATTTT. It codes for CASSVAGGPADTQYF.

The V and J genes are TRBV4-1 and TRBJ2-5; a possible D gene is TRBD2 (6 bases). Germline V CDR1 and CDR2: MGHRA, YSYEKL. This CDR3 region has 13 residues. The V end lost 4 bases, the J end lost 4 bases, and 10 bases lay between the germline ends. The CDR3 nucleotides are TGCGCCAGCAGCCGGGAGGATGGAGAGACCCAGTACTTC. This gives the protein CASSREDGETQYF.

The chain couples TRBV9 to TRBJ1-6; TRBD1 agrees at 9 bases. CDR3 length: 13 amino acids. V gave up 3 bases and J gave up 11 bases; unmatched junction bases: 3. From germline, CDR1 is SGDLS and CDR2 YYNGEE. Written as DNA, the CDR3 is TGTGCCAGCAGCGCCGGACAGGGGACACCCCTCCACTTT. Encoded protein: CASSAGQGTPLHF.

The rearrangement uses TRBV4-2 and TRBJ2-3; the D gene is possibly TRBD2 (6 bases). Germline V gene lookup returns CDR1 LGHNA and CDR2 YNFKEQ. V lost 4 bases and J lost 5, with 19 bases in between. The CDR3 sequence is 16 residues long. The CDR3 is CASSPGRGFLGDTQYF. The DNA of the CDR3 is TGTGCCAGCAGCCCCGGGCGGGGCTTTCTCGGAGATACGCAGTATTTT.

V and J are TRBV14 and TRBJ2-7; D gene ambiguous. The V and J ends lost 0 bases and 8 bases respectively, with 11 bases between them. This CDR3 has 13 amino acids. Germline-derived CDR1 and CDR2 are SGHDN and FVKESK. CDR3 nucleotides: TGTGCCAGCAGCCAAGAACGACCCCTTCAGCAGTACTTC. It is translated as CASSQERPLQQYF.

The genes are TRBV11-2 and TRBJ2-1; D gene ambiguous. V was pared by 5 bases and J by 0 bases, with 14 bases between. The germline gives CDR1 SGHAT, CDR2 FQNNGV. The CDR3 is 16 residues long. The CDR3 sequence: CASSRATQFSYNEQFF. CDR3 DNA sequence: TGTGCCAGCAGCCGCGCGACACAATTCTCCTACAATGAGCAGTTCTTC.

The chain combines TRBV2 with TRBJ1-4; 8 bases are a match to TRBD1. Germline CDR1 reads SNHLY; CDR2 reads FYNNEI. The CDR3 contains 15 residues. V shed 4 bases, J shed 0 bases, and the junction held 1 base outside the gene matches. The CDR3 DNA sequence: TGTGCCAGCAGTGGACAGGGGACAACTAATGAAAAACTGTTTTTT. This translates into CASSGQGTTNEKLFF.

The CDR3 nucleotides are TGTGCCAGCTCACCCCAGGGGCTCAACACCGGGGAGCTGTTTTTT. Translation: CASSPQGLNTGELFF. J is TRBJ2-2 and V is TRBV18; D perhaps matches TRBD1 (6 bases). The CDR3 has 15 amino acids. Trimming took 3 bases from V and 2 from J, leaving 10 bases between them. Germline V gene sequence: CDR1 KGHSH, CDR2 LQKENI.

The rearrangement joins TRBV14 to TRBJ2-3; the D is unclear. The CDR3 covers 12 residues. Trimming took off 4 bases at V and 2 bases at J, with 4 bases between the two ends. Germline lookup yields CDR1 SGHDN and CDR2 FVKESK. The CDR3 here is CASSLYTDTQYF. In DNA form, the CDR3 reads TGTGCCAGCAGCCTCTACACAGATACGCAGTATTTT.

The J gene is TRBJ1-2, the V gene TRBV28; 10 bases agree with TRBD1. The ends lost 5 bases at V and 2 bases at J; junction bases unmatched: 5. The CDR3 is 15 amino acids. Germline loops: CDR1 MDHEN, CDR2 SYDVKM. The CDR3 reads CASSGGTGANYGYTF. In DNA form, the CDR3 reads TGTGCCAGCAGTGGGGGGACAGGGGCGAACTATGGCTACACCTTC.

This chain connects TRBV27 to TRBJ1-5, with TRBD1 matching 10 bases. The CDR3 runs 16 residues. Germline V gene lookup returns CDR1 MNHEY and CDR2 SMNVEV (reference sequence). Trimming at V came to 4 bases and at J to 5 bases, leaving 8 bases not matched to a gene. The CDR3 DNA is TGTGCCAGCAGTTCCACCGGGACAGGGGTGGATCAGCCCCAGCATTTT. This translates into CASSSTGTGVDQPQHF.

This chain links TRBV15 with TRBJ2-2, with 7 positions matching TRBD2. Germline V gene data show CDR1 as LNHNV and CDR2 as YYDKDF (reference sequence). Unmatched junction bases numbered 6, after V lost 5 bases and J lost 3 bases. The CDR3 covers 15 residues. CDR3 loop: CATSGAGVDTGELFF. CDR3 DNA: TGTGCCACCAGCGGGGCGGGGGTTGACACCGGGGAGCTGTTTTTT.

The chain combines TRBV6-2 or TRBV6-3 with TRBJ2-3; weak D call: TRBD2 (5 bases). The germline CDR1 and CDR2 sequences are MNHEY and SVGEGT. The CDR3 extends over 15 amino acids. Trimming shortened V by 0 bases and J by 3 bases, and 10 bases separated the two germline ends. CDR3 nucleotides: TGTGCCAGCAGTTACTCGGCTAGCTCGACAGATACGCAGTATTTT. As protein: CASSYSASSTDTQYF.

The chain combines TRBV5-6 with TRBJ1-5; TRBD1 is a possible D gene (5 bases). Trimming shortened V by 0 bases and J by 6 bases, and 10 bases separated the two germline ends. This CDR3 has 14 residues. Looked up from germline, CDR1 is SGHDT and CDR2 is YYEEEE. CDR3 amino acids: CASSLAGGGQPQHF. Written as DNA, the CDR3 is TGTGCCAGCAGCTTGGCCGGGGGGGGTCAGCCCCAGCATTTT.

This chain joins TRBV5-4 and TRBJ1-2, with a tentative D call TRBD1 (5 bases). Per the germline V gene, CDR1 is SGHNT and CDR2 is YYREEE (reference sequence). The CDR3 has 16 amino acids. Trimming shortened V by 2 bases and J by 8 bases, and 22 bases separated the two germline ends. Here the CDR3 reads CASSFPTGHENGGYTF. CDR3 nucleotide sequence: TGTGCCAGCAGCTTTCCAACGGGGCACGAGAATGGGGGCTACACCTTC.

This sequence joins TRBV27 and TRBJ1-2; no clear D gene. With 6 bases removed from V and 8 bases from J, the gap between germline ends came to 19 bases. CDR3 length: 14 amino acids. Germline values: CDR1 MNHEY, CDR2 SMNVEV (reference sequence). In nucleotides, the CDR3 is TGTGCCAGCAGCCCCTCTTATGGTGAATGGGGCTACACCTTC. It specifies CASSPSYGEWGYTF.

This rearrangement joins TRBV5-6 to TRBJ2-7; TRBD2 matches at 7 bases. The germline V gene encodes CDR1 SGHDT and CDR2 YYEEEE. The CDR3 spans 14 residues. Unmatched junction bases numbered 5, after V lost 5 bases and J lost 0 bases. CDR3 DNA sequence: TGTGCCAGCAGTCCCGGGGGGAGCTCCTACGAGCAGTACTTC. Protein sequence: CASSPGGSSYEQYF.

J is TRBJ1-4 and V is TRBV5-1; 8 nucleotides align to TRBD1. V lost 4 bases, J lost 8 bases, and 10 bases stayed unmatched. The CDR3 runs to 15 residues. Per germline, CDR1 SGHRS and CDR2 YFSETQ. The CDR3: CASSPSGWTGEKLFF. The CDR3 coding sequence is TGCGCCAGCAGCCCGTCAGGGTGGACAGGGGAAAAACTGTTTTTT.

This chain uses TRBV14 with TRBJ1-6; 8 nucleotides agree with TRBD1. Germline-derived CDR1 and CDR2 are SGHDN and FVKESK. This CDR3 contains 15 residues. V lost 3 bases, J lost 9 bases, and 7 bases stayed unmatched. CDR3 protein: CASSHRTGRSSPLHF. The CDR3 DNA follows: TGTGCCAGCAGCCATCGGACAGGGAGGAGTTCACCCCTCCACTTT.

V gene TRBV7-6 combines with J gene TRBJ2-3; TRBD2 aligns across 9 bases. Germline CDR1 SGHVS, CDR2 FNYEAQ. CDR3 length: 17 residues. The ends lost 5 bases at V and 8 bases at J; junction bases unmatched: 17. CDR3: CASSPGGGALVRGTQYF. The CDR3 nucleotides read TGTGCCAGCAGCCCCGGCGGGGGGGCCCTGGTCAGAGGTACGCAGTATTTT.

The V gene is TRBV6-6, the J gene TRBJ1-2; 8 nucleotides agree with TRBD1. With 4 bases clipped from V and 7 bases from J, the junction kept 5 bases outside the gene matches. Germline V gene sequence: CDR1 MNHNY, CDR2 SVGAGI (reference sequence). The CDR3 contains 13 residues. CDR3 in amino acids: CASSFTGGSGYTF. CDR3 nucleotides: TGTGCCAGCAGTTTCACAGGGGGTAGTGGCTACACCTTC.

CDR3 loop: CASTQGALTEAFF. The CDR3 nucleotides are TGTGCCAGCACCCAGGGGGCGCTGACTGAAGCTTTCTTT. The chain couples TRBV6-5 to TRBJ1-1, with 8 nucleotides matching TRBD1. Germline CDR1 and CDR2: MNHEY and SVGAGI. V dropped 7 bases and J dropped 5; count of bases not matched to a gene: 6. This CDR3 is 13 amino acids long.

The chain couples TRBV7-2 to TRBJ2-1; no firm D call. This CDR3 spans 12 amino acids. CDR1 and CDR2 (germline): SGHTA, FQGNSA. V was trimmed by 5 bases and J by 7 bases, leaving 9 bases between them. CDR3 sequence reads: CASSPSMNEQFF. CDR3 bases: TGTGCCAGCAGCCCAAGCATGAATGAGCAGTTCTTC.

The V and J genes are TRBV11-2 and TRBJ2-1; the D is unclear. The CDR3 is made up of 13 amino acids. V gave up 0 bases and J gave up 10 bases, with 10 bases separating them. Looked up from germline, CDR1 is SGHAT and CDR2 is FQNNGV. The DNA of the CDR3 is TGTGCCAGCAGCTTAGATCTTAGTGAAGAGCAGTTCTTC. The encoded protein is CASSLDLSEEQFF.

This chain uses TRBV6-2 or TRBV6-3 with TRBJ2-7, with 8 positions matching TRBD1. The CDR3 sequence is 16 residues long. V was pared by 4 bases and J by 5 bases, with 13 bases of the junction left unmatched. Germline CDR1 MNHEY, CDR2 SVGEGT. The CDR3 sequence: CASSFRRGREKNEQYF. DNA of the CDR3: TGTGCCAGCAGTTTTCGCAGGGGGCGCGAAAAGAACGAGCAGTACTTC.

The J gene is TRBJ2-7, the V gene TRBV6-2 or TRBV6-3; D remains ambiguous. The CDR3 contains 11 residues. The germline CDR1 and CDR2 sequences are MNHEY and SVGEGT. The germline V and J ends were trimmed by 6 bases and 7 bases, with 10 bases remaining between them. The CDR3 nucleotides are TGTGCCAGCAGCTCATCGAGGGAGCAGTACTTC. It yields the protein CASSSSREQYF.

There are a few counts of this clone. This rearrangement joins TRBV28 to TRBJ2-5; 13 bases match TRBD2. The junction had 4 bases not matched to a gene; V was cut back by 4 bases and J by 5 bases. In germline, CDR1 is MDHEN, CDR2 SYDVKM. The length of the CDR3 is 15 residues. The CDR3: CASSSGLAGDETQYF. As DNA, the CDR3 is TGTGCCAGCAGTTCCGGACTAGCGGGAGATGAGACCCAGTACTTC.